Sequencing of this T cell receptor beta chain was carried out in a study of metastatic and nonmetastatic thyroid tumors. TCRdb redid the clone calls on the PCR reads using MiXCR. In the table there are roughly 11,000 clones, approximately 30% of which are singletons. Before thyroid surgery, none of the patients had received any treatment. V dropped 5 bases and J dropped 8 bases, with 15 bases sitting between them. Germline-derived CDR1 and CDR2 are GTSNPN and SVGIG (reference sequence). The CDR3 covers 13 residues. This sequence joins TRBV30 and TRBJ2-2; tentatively, D is TRBD2 (6 bases). The TCR originated in a male donor with papillary thyroid cancer or a benign thyroid nodule (not recorded which). Some clones in this sample may be carry-over from other donors' samples. The specimen sequenced was adjacent normal tissue. In DNA, the CDR3 is TGTGCCTGGTCAGGGCGGGGTCGGGGGGAGCTGTTTTTT. Protein sequence: CAWSGRGRGELFF.